This TCR beta chain appears in the sequencing data of a study of cytomegalovirus exposure and HLA in healthy donors. About the study: Early on, a data release was issued that held roughly 80 million unique TCRs from HLA-typed donors.

The study, taken as a whole, reports: Clonal expansion, a later analysis showed, was greater in HLA-associated TCR beta chains than in equally common others.

This PCR relied on a set of 60 Vbeta primers and 13 Jbeta primers. Sequencing used immunoSEQ multiplex PCR; TCRdb keeps in-frame clones, though not all of them. This listing includes about 34,000 clones. Turning to this clone: What it binds is unknown.

The J segment lost 8 bases and the V segment lost 0 bases, leaving 9 bases of the junction unmatched. CDR1 and CDR2 from the germline V gene are SGHTA and FQGNSA. The CDR3 is 16 amino acids. This TCR came from a woman between 35 and 50 years old in good health and CMV-seropositive. Source material: PBMCs. The V call is TRBV7-2, the J call TRBJ2-2; 7 nucleotides line up with TRBD2. CDR3 loop: CASSLAAGEVAGELFF. In nucleotides, the CDR3 is TGTGCCAGCAGCTTAGCGGCGGGAGAAGTTGCGGGGGAGCTGTTTTTT.